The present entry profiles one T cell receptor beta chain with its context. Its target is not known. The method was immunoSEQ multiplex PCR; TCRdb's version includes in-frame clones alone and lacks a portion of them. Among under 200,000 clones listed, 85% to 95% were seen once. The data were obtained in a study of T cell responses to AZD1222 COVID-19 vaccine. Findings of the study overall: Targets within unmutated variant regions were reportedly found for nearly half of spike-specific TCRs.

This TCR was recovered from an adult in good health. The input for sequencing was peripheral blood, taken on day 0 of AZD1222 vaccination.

The CDR3 DNA reads as TGTGCCAGCAGTTATAGTCGGCAGTCGGAGACCCAGTACTTC. Translated, it gives CASSYSRQSETQYF. This chain links TRBV27 with TRBJ2-5; D not certain. The CDR3 runs 14 residues. Germline V gives CDR1 MNHEY, CDR2 SMNVEV (reference sequence). Trimming cost V 4 bases and J 5 bases, with 14 bases left between them.